These T cell receptor beta chains were read from a single sample in a study of T-cell memory formation after mild COVID-19. In TCRdb, the 5' RACE reads were re-called with MiXCR into one record per CDR3 protein. The sample shows some 270,000 distinct CDR3 sequences, over 15% of them seen only once. The sequenced sample consisted of PBMCs or a T cell subset sorted from them (not recorded which). The source is an adult woman who had mild COVID-19 (a few samples of this study predate the infection). Cell type and time point are not known. Both conserved end residues are part of each CDR3. A D gene is named only where the DNA matches it firmly. Clone sizes are given selectively: once, few, many, or a class where the clone is expanded.

TRBJ2-4,NA,TRBV12-3/TRBV12-4,NA,CASSNRRGAKNIQYF,TGTGCCAGCAGTAACCGGCGGGGAGCCAAAAACATTCAGTACTTC
TRBJ1-3,few,TRBV4-1,NA,CASSHSTWVSQNRSGNTIYF,TGCGCCAGCAGCCACAGTACATGGGTTTCTCAAAACCGCTCTGGAAACACCATATATTTT
TRBJ2-3,many,TRBV12-3/TRBV12-4,NA,CASSSRGRDTLGFTDTQYF,TGTGCCAGCAGTTCCCGAGGGAGGGACACTCTAGGTTTCACAGATACGCAGTATTTT
TRBJ2-3,few,TRBV27,NA,CASSLRQSDTQYF,TGTGCCAGCAGTCTCAGACAGTCGGATACGCAGTATTTT
TRBJ1-2,NA,TRBV5-1,NA,CASSLQSLGSGGSRYTF,TGCGCCAGCAGTCTACAGTCCTTAGGCTCCGGAGGCTCGAGGTACACCTTC
TRBJ2-1,NA,TRBV2,TRBD2,CASGTGLGNEQFF,TGTGCCAGCGGAACGGGACTAGGCAATGAGCAGTTCTTC
TRBJ2-1,few,TRBV11-3,NA,CASSLKAEPSYNEQFF,TGTGCCAGCAGCTTAAAGGCAGAGCCATCCTACAATGAGCAGTTCTTC
TRBJ1-6,NA,TRBV12-3/TRBV12-4,NA,CASSRDQTIGSPLHF,TGTGCCAGCAGTCGCGACCAGACGATCGGTTCACCCCTCCACTTT
TRBJ1-2,NA,TRBV7-9,NA,CASSWGAVYYGYTF,TGTGCCAGCAGCTGGGGCGCAGTCTACTATGGCTACACCTTC
TRBJ2-3,few,TRBV3-1,TRBD2,CASSQGLARTDTQYF,TGTGCCAGCAGCCAGGGACTAGCGCGCACAGATACGCAGTATTTT
TRBJ2-3,NA,TRBV5-1,NA,CASSLDQLPTDTQYF,TGCGCCAGCAGCTTGGACCAGCTACCCACAGATACGCAGTATTTT
TRBJ2-1,few,TRBV9,TRBD1,CASSVAGGANNEQFF,TGTGCCAGCAGCGTAGCAGGGGGTGCCAACAATGAGCAGTTCTTC
TRBJ2-1,few,TRBV3-1,TRBD2,CASSQDIRSGGRNEQFF,TGTGCCAGCAGCCAAGATATTAGAAGCGGGGGGAGGAATGAGCAGTTCTTC
TRBJ2-1,many,TRBV6-5,NA,CASSSGYEQFF,TGTGCCAGCAGTTCAGGGTATGAGCAGTTCTTC
TRBJ2-5,NA,TRBV20-1,NA,CSARAKGGETQYF,TGCAGTGCTAGAGCAAAAGGGGGGGAGACCCAGTACTTC
TRBJ2-2,few,TRBV7-2,NA,CASSLVLVNTGELFF,TGTGCCAGCAGCTTAGTACTAGTCAACACCGGGGAGCTGTTTTTT
TRBJ2-3,NA,TRBV7-2,TRBD2,CASSLAGLAGGPRDTQYF,TGTGCCAGCAGCTTAGCAGGCCTAGCGGGAGGGCCGAGGGATACGCAGTATTTT
TRBJ1-2,NA,TRBV2,NA,CASNPQGLSGYTF,TGTGCCAGCAACCCTCAGGGGCTTAGCGGCTACACCTTC
TRBJ1-1,few,TRBV4-3,NA,CASRPDPNTEAFF,TGCGCCAGCAGGCCCGATCCTAACACTGAAGCTTTCTTT
TRBJ1-2,NA,TRBV12-3/TRBV12-4,TRBD1,CASRPSRGNYGYTF,TGTGCCAGCAGACCGAGCAGGGGGAACTATGGCTACACCTTC
TRBJ2-1,few,TRBV7-3,NA,CASSLMSAGAGNEQFF,TGTGCCAGCAGCTTAATGTCGGCGGGGGCTGGGAATGAGCAGTTCTTC
TRBJ2-5,many,TRBV3-1,NA,CASSQKGSQETQYF,TGTGCCAGCAGCCAAAAAGGGAGCCAAGAGACCCAGTACTTC
TRBJ1-1,few,TRBV7-2,NA,CASSLDPTNTEAFF,TGTGCCAGCAGCTTAGACCCCACCAACACTGAAGCTTTCTTT
TRBJ1-1,NA,TRBV20-1,NA,CSASRGIRTEAFF,TGCAGTGCTAGCAGGGGAATTAGGACTGAAGCTTTCTTT
TRBJ2-5,few,TRBV11-2,NA,CASSLEGTETQYF,TGTGCCAGCAGCTTAGAGGGTACAGAGACCCAGTACTTC
TRBJ1-2,NA,TRBV2,TRBD1,CASNTGGGGYTF,TGTGCCAGCAATACAGGGGGCGGAGGCTACACCTTC
TRBJ2-3,few,TRBV29-1,TRBD1,CSVEGGDRVGADTQYF,TGCAGCGTTGAAGGAGGAGACAGGGTCGGGGCAGATACGCAGTATTTT
TRBJ2-3,few,TRBV12-3/TRBV12-4,TRBD1,CASSLGDRGPDTQYF,TGTGCCAGCAGTTTGGGGGACAGGGGGCCAGATACGCAGTATTTT
TRBJ1-1,NA,TRBV12-3/TRBV12-4,NA,CASSAGTANTEAFF,TGTGCCAGCAGCGCGGGGACGGCTAACACTGAAGCTTTCTTT
TRBJ2-5,few,TRBV10-2,NA,CASGEGETQYF,TGCGCCAGCGGAGAGGGTGAGACCCAGTACTTC
TRBJ1-3,NA,TRBV12-3/TRBV12-4,NA,CASRPTGTNTIYF,TGTGCCAGCAGACCCACAGGGACAAACACCATATATTTT
TRBJ2-7,NA,TRBV20-1,NA,CSARSLGRFVREQYF,TGCAGTGCTAGATCCCTAGGGAGATTCGTTCGGGAGCAGTACTTC
TRBJ1-2,few,TRBV4-1,NA,CASSQAWAGVNYGYTF,TGCGCCAGCAGCCAAGCCTGGGCAGGGGTTAACTATGGCTACACCTTC
TRBJ2-1,few,TRBV4-2,NA,CASSQDGGRYNEQFF,TGTGCCAGCAGCCAAGATGGGGGGAGGTACAATGAGCAGTTCTTC
TRBJ2-7,NA,TRBV7-8,NA,CASSLVSRYEQYF,TGTGCCAGCAGCTTAGTATCCCGGTACGAGCAGTACTTC
TRBJ2-7,few,TRBV7-2,TRBD1,CASSLRGQSGGEPYEQYF,TGTGCCAGCAGCTTAAGGGGTCAGTCAGGGGGTGAGCCCTACGAGCAGTACTTC
TRBJ2-4,few,TRBV20-1,NA,CSARGEAKNIQYF,TGCAGTGCTAGAGGGGAGGCCAAAAACATTCAGTACTTC
TRBJ2-2,NA,TRBV9,TRBD2,CASSALAGGNTGELFF,TGTGCCAGCAGCGCCCTAGCGGGGGGAAACACCGGGGAGCTGTTTTTT
TRBJ2-1,NA,TRBV5-1,TRBD2,CASSSGGASNEQFF,TGCGCCAGCAGCAGCGGGGGGGCCAGCAATGAGCAGTTCTTC
TRBJ1-5,many,TRBV15,NA,CATSGQGSRQPQHF,TGTGCCACCAGCGGTCAGGGTTCTAGGCAGCCCCAGCATTTT
TRBJ2-7,NA,TRBV12-3/TRBV12-4,NA,CASSLGIGSYEQYF,TGTGCCAGCAGTTTAGGGATAGGGTCCTACGAGCAGTACTTC
TRBJ1-2,few,TRBV7-9,NA,CASSLRDTPLRGYTF,TGTGCCAGCAGCCTCCGGGACACGCCCCTTCGGGGCTACACCTTC
TRBJ1-2,NA,TRBV27,NA,CASSLAAGVGANYGYTF,TGTGCCAGCAGTTTAGCGGCAGGGGTCGGCGCCAACTATGGCTACACCTTC
TRBJ2-7,NA,TRBV7-9,TRBD1,CASSPAGTGYEQYF,TGTGCCAGCAGCCCAGCGGGGACAGGGTACGAGCAGTACTTC
TRBJ1-1,few,TRBV3-1,NA,CASSARTAEAFF,TGTGCCAGCAGCGCTAGGACAGCTGAAGCTTTCTTT
TRBJ2-5,many,TRBV4-2,NA,CASSQDLMVKTQYF,TGTGCCAGCAGCCAAGATCTGATGGTAAAGACCCAGTACTTC
TRBJ2-2,NA,TRBV20-1,TRBD2,CSASRGRTGELFF,TGCAGTGCTAGTCGCGGGAGGACCGGGGAGCTGTTTTTT
TRBJ2-1,NA,TRBV5-1,NA,CASNLVGSSYNEQFF,TGCGCCAGCAACCTCGTCGGGTCCTCCTACAATGAGCAGTTCTTC
TRBJ2-1,few,TRBV7-9,NA,CASSLVDGVEQFF,TGTGCCAGCAGCTTGGTGGATGGGGTAGAGCAGTTCTTC
TRBJ1-3,NA,TRBV2,NA,CASSGDKPYTIYF,TGTGCCAGCAGTGGGGACAAACCCTACACCATATATTTT
TRBJ2-4,NA,TRBV6-2/TRBV6-3,NA,CASSYEVTIQYF,TGTGCCAGCAGTTACGAGGTGACCATTCAGTACTTC
TRBJ2-2,few,TRBV5-1,NA,CASSRLGGVDTGELFF,TGCGCCAGCAGCCGTTTAGGGGGAGTCGACACCGGGGAGCTGTTTTTT
TRBJ2-3,few,TRBV15,TRBD2,CATSRLAGVSSDTQYF,TGTGCCACCAGCAGGTTAGCGGGAGTGTCATCAGATACGCAGTATTTT